The present T cell receptor (beta chain) was sequenced within a study of cytomegalovirus exposure and HLA in healthy donors. This clone was seen a few times. What it binds is unknown. Use of 60 Vbeta and 13 Jbeta primers characterized the PCR. TCRdb keeps only in-frame clones here, not all; method: immunoSEQ multiplex PCR. The sample contains over 100,000 clones, more than 65% of which appear only once. Study conclusions and caveats: Data from an earlier analysis indicated that most TCR beta V segments were productive either about 87% or about 30% of the time. Association with HLA alleles at 0.05 false discovery rate was found for approximately 18,000 TCR beta sequences in a later analysis.

CDR1 is MNHEY and CDR2 is SVGAGI in the germline V gene. V was pared by 5 bases and J by 5 bases, with 10 bases between. The CDR3 is 13 residues long. This receptor was taken from a young woman in good health and CMV-seronegative. Sequencing input: PBMCs. The chain uses TRBV6-5 and TRBJ2-1; D possibly corresponds to TRBD2 (6 bases). CDR3 nucleotide sequence: TGTGCCAGCAGTAGCTCGGGGGACAATGAGCAGTTCTTC. Translating gives CASSSSGDNEQFF.